Listed below are T cell receptor beta chains from one sample, sequenced in a study of read filtering for tumor transcriptome and immune sequencing. TCRdb re-called the reads through MiXCR, storing one row per CDR3 protein. The repertoire holds tens of thousands of distinct CDR3 sequences, with approximately 19% as singletons. Sequencing was carried out using a population of CD138-negative cells sorted from bone marrow. These receptors all come from a donor at least 40 years old with multiple myeloma. CDR3s include the opening cysteine and the closing phenylalanine or tryptophan. Fields, in order: clone size, J gene, D gene, V gene, CDR3 protein, CDR3 DNA. The D gene is left open where the match is weak. Clone size is stated in some rows and not others, as once, few, many or a class when expanded.

>many|TRBJ2-5|TRBD2|TRBV20-1
CSATPSGGLQETQYF
TGCAGTGCTACGCCTAGCGGGGGGCTCCAAGAGACCCAGTACTTC
>many|TRBJ1-6|-|TRBV20-1
CSAPGRAYNSPLHF
TGCAGTGCCCCTGGCAGGGCCTACAATTCACCCCTCCACTTT
>-|TRBJ2-2|-|TRBV18
CASSSRGTQSPNTGELFF
TGTGCCAGCTCCTCAAGAGGGACGCAGAGTCCGAACACCGGGGAGCTGTTTTTT
>medium-sized|TRBJ2-1|TRBD1|TRBV28
CASSPSHLQGGTYNEQFF
TGTGCCAGCAGTCCCTCTCACTTACAGGGGGGCACCTACAATGAGCAGTTCTTC
>many|TRBJ1-4|TRBD1|TRBV29-1
CSATGVRSSTNEKLFF
TGCAGCGCTACAGGGGTTAGATCATCGACTAATGAAAAACTGTTTTTT
>many|TRBJ2-7|TRBD1|TRBV5-1
CASSLEGQAAYEQYF
TGCGCCAGCAGCTTGGAGGGACAGGCCGCCTACGAGCAGTACTTC
>many|TRBJ2-1|TRBD2|TRBV6-1
CASSLAGGWRNEQFF
TGTGCCAGCAGCCTAGCGGGAGGTTGGAGAAATGAGCAGTTCTTC
>many|TRBJ2-1|TRBD1|TRBV12-3/TRBV12-4
CASSLALRQGKNEQFF
TGTGCCAGCAGTTTAGCGCTGCGACAGGGCAAAAATGAGCAGTTCTTC
>medium-sized|TRBJ2-1|TRBD2|TRBV3-1
CASSQEAAGGPGYNEQFF
TGTGCCAGCAGCCAAGAGGCAGCGGGGGGGCCCGGGTACAATGAGCAGTTCTTC
>many|TRBJ2-3|-|TRBV30
CAWKVLRTDTQYF
TGTGCCTGGAAGGTCTTGCGGACAGATACGCAGTATTTT
>many|TRBJ2-1|-|TRBV6-5
CASSYSTNEQFF
TGTGCCAGCAGTTACTCCACCAATGAGCAGTTCTTC
>few|TRBJ2-2|TRBD1|TRBV5-6
CASSQRKGAAGELFF
TGTGCCAGCAGCCAACGGAAGGGGGCGGCCGGGGAGCTGTTTTTT
>many|TRBJ2-1|TRBD2|TRBV7-2
CASSFGLAFEQFF
TGTGCCAGCAGCTTCGGACTAGCCTTTGAGCAGTTCTTC
>many|TRBJ2-7|TRBD2|TRBV29-1
CSAQAGGPQSYEQYF
TGCAGCGCTCAAGCGGGAGGGCCGCAGTCCTACGAGCAGTACTTC
>few|TRBJ2-1|TRBD2|TRBV6-6
CASTLPTSGGGNEQFF
TGTGCCAGCACCTTACCTACCAGCGGGGGCGGGAATGAGCAGTTCTTC
>many|TRBJ2-1|-|TRBV5-1
CASTLGLASYNEQFF
TGCGCCAGCACCCTGGGGCTAGCGTCCTACAATGAGCAGTTCTTC
>-|TRBJ2-5|-|TRBV28
CASNSNRQETQYF
TGTGCCAGCAATTCGAACAGGCAAGAGACCCAGTACTTC
>few|TRBJ2-1|TRBD2|TRBV27
CASSSRTSGRSPYNEQFF
TGTGCCAGCAGTTCCCGGACTAGCGGGAGAAGTCCCTACAATGAGCAGTTCTTC
>many|TRBJ2-5|TRBD1|TRBV7-2
CASSLFGQGVETQYF
TGTGCCAGCAGCTTATTCGGGCAGGGGGTCGAGACCCAGTACTTC
>many|TRBJ1-6|-|TRBV20-1
CSASPNMANGLVPLHF
TGCAGTGCCAGCCCCAACATGGCTAATGGGTTGGTACCCCTCCACTTT
>many|TRBJ2-7|TRBD2|TRBV19
CASSTQRGGSKEQYF
TGTGCCAGTAGTACCCAGCGGGGGGGTTCGAAGGAGCAGTACTTC
>many|TRBJ2-4|-|TRBV7-9
CASSFEGLIQYF
TGTGCCAGCAGCTTTGAGGGACTCATTCAGTACTTC
>many|TRBJ2-7|TRBD1|TRBV2
CATGTDSYEQYF
TGTGCCACAGGGACAGACTCCTACGAGCAGTACTTC
>many|TRBJ1-1|-|TRBV5-6
CASSRRLGSTEAFF
TGTGCCAGCAGCAGGAGGCTTGGGAGCACTGAAGCTTTCTTT
>many|TRBJ1-2|TRBD1|TRBV7-9
CASTPTGQGRTYGYTF
TGTGCCAGCACGCCAACGGGACAGGGGAGAACCTATGGCTACACCTTC
>few|TRBJ2-1|TRBD2|TRBV20-1
CSTRIPSGVEQFF
TGCAGTACTAGAATTCCTAGCGGGGTTGAGCAGTTCTTC
>once|TRBJ2-4|-|TRBV20-1
CSIRGPTRNTQYF
TGCAGTATTCGCGGTCCGACTAGAAACACTCAGTACTTC
>many|TRBJ2-6|-|TRBV24-1
CATGAATPRSGANVLTF
TGTGCCACCGGTGCTGCGACACCCCGCTCTGGGGCCAACGTCCTGACTTTC
>many|TRBJ2-1|-|TRBV2
CASSEQGGTTKQFF
TGTGCCAGCAGTGAACAAGGGGGGACGACAAAGCAGTTCTTC
>once|TRBJ2-1|TRBD2|TRBV20-1
CGASASGKTNEQFF
TGCGGTGCTTCGGCTAGCGGTAAAACCAATGAGCAGTTCTTC
>many|TRBJ2-6|-|TRBV6-1
CASTLRRLWGSGANVLTF
TGTGCCAGCACCCTCCGCAGGCTTTGGGGCTCTGGGGCCAACGTCCTGACTTTC
>many|TRBJ2-5|TRBD1|TRBV4-2
CASSQGTGKEETQYF
TGTGCCAGCAGCCAGGGGACAGGGAAGGAAGAGACCCAGTACTTC
>many|TRBJ2-5|-|TRBV20-1
CSAGAGANQETQYF
TGCAGTGCGGGGGCGGGAGCCAACCAAGAGACCCAGTACTTC
>many|TRBJ2-3|-|TRBV6-1
CASRTGTLLSTDTQYF
TGTGCCAGCAGGACCGGGACACTCCTTAGCACAGATACGCAGTATTTT
>-|TRBJ1-5|-|TRBV19
CASSIEVGPLNSNQPQHF
TGTGCCAGTAGTATAGAGGTGGGGCCCCTAAATAGCAATCAGCCCCAGCATTTT
>-|TRBJ2-5|TRBD1|TRBV6-1
CASSVTSGTGAETQYF
TGTGCCAGCAGTGTCACTTCCGGGACAGGGGCAGAGACCCAGTACTTC
>many|TRBJ1-1|-|TRBV7-2
CASSLVGSQSGEAFF
TGTGCCAGCAGCTTAGTTGGCTCTCAGTCAGGTGAAGCTTTCTTT
>-|TRBJ2-1|TRBD2|TRBV6-4
CASSEGTSGSEQFF
TGTGCCAGCAGTGAGGGGACTAGCGGGAGTGAGCAGTTCTTC
>many|TRBJ1-5|-|TRBV7-3
CASSLTGGQPQHF
TGTGCCAGCAGCTTAACAGGGGGTCAGCCCCAGCATTTT
>many|TRBJ2-5|-|TRBV5-5
CASSLDMSKETQYF
TGTGCCAGCAGCTTGGACATGAGCAAGGAGACCCAGTACTTC
>few|TRBJ2-1|-|TRBV5-6
CASSSGNSYNEQFF
TGTGCCAGCAGCTCGGGAAACTCCTACAATGAGCAGTTCTTC
>many|TRBJ2-1|-|TRBV18
CASSPDGYSNEQFF
TGTGCCAGCTCACCAGACGGTTATAGCAATGAGCAGTTCTTC
>many|TRBJ2-1|-|TRBV12-3/TRBV12-4
CASSARVGEQFF
TGTGCCAGCAGTGCCAGGGTAGGTGAGCAGTTCTTC
>many|TRBJ2-5|-|TRBV11-1
CASSTDTYQETQYF
TGTGCCAGCAGCACTGACACCTACCAAGAGACCCAGTACTTC
>many|TRBJ2-2|-|TRBV6-1
CASTPRRNTGELFF
TGTGCCAGCACTCCGAGGCGGAACACCGGGGAGCTGTTTTTT
>few|TRBJ2-2|TRBD1|TRBV5-4
CASSRAGGGGELFF
TGTGCCAGCAGCCGAGCAGGGGGCGGCGGGGAGCTGTTTTTT
>many|TRBJ2-1|-|TRBV12-3/TRBV12-4
CASSLSTEQFF
TGTGCCAGCAGTTTGAGTACTGAGCAGTTCTTC
>-|TRBJ2-7|-|TRBV19
CASSPQYDGPSYEQYF
TGTGCCAGTTCCCCCCAGTATGACGGGCCCTCCTACGAGCAGTACTTC
>-|TRBJ2-6|-|TRBV5-4
CASSLSRLTGAGANVLTF
TGTGCCAGCAGCTTATCCCGTCTTACGGGGGCTGGGGCCAACGTCCTGACTTTC
>-|TRBJ2-2|TRBD2|TRBV20-1
CSARVGGSTGELFF
TGCAGTGCTAGAGTCGGGGGGTCCACCGGGGAGCTGTTTTTT
>many|TRBJ2-1|-|TRBV29-1
CSADSSPQFF
TGCAGCGCCGATTCTAGTCCTCAGTTCTTC
>few|TRBJ2-4|-|TRBV6-5
CASSYSVDGIAKNIQYF
TGTGCCAGCAGTTACTCGGTGGATGGGATAGCCAAAAACATTCAGTACTTC
>-|TRBJ2-6|-|TRBV13
CASSLMGAGANVLTF
TGTGCCAGCAGCCTTATGGGCGCTGGGGCCAACGTCCTGACTTTC